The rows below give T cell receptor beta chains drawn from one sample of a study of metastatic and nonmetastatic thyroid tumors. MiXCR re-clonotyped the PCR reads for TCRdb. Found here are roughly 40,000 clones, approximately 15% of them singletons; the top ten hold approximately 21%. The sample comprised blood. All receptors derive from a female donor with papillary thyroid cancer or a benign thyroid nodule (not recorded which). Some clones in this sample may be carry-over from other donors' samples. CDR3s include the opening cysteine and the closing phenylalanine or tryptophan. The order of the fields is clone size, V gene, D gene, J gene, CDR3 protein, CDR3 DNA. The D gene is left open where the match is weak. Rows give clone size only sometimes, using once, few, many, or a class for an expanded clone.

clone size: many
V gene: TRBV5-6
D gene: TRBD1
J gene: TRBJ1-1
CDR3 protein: CASSLAGQGNTEAFF
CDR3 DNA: TGTGCCAGCAGCTTGGCCGGACAGGGGAACACTGAAGCTTTCTTT

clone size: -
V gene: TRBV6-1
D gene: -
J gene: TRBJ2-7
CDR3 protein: CASSERDFTTYEQYF
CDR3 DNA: TGTGCCAGCAGCGAGAGGGACTTTACTACCTACGAGCAGTACTTC

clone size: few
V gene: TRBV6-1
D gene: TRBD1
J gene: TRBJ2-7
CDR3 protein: CASSQRQGSYEQYF
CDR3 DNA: TGTGCCAGCAGTCAAAGACAGGGCTCCTACGAGCAGTACTTC

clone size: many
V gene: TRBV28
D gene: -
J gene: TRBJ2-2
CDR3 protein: CASSPGGNTGELFF
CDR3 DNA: TGTGCCAGCAGCCCTGGCGGTAACACCGGGGAGCTGTTTTTT

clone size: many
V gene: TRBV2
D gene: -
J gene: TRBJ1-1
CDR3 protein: CASRGNTEAFF
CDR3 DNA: TGTGCCAGCAGGGGGAACACTGAAGCTTTCTTT

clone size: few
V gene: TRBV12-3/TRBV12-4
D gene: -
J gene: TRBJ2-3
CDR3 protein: CASSPGVADTQYF
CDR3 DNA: TGTGCCAGCAGCCCCGGGGTGGCAGATACGCAGTATTTT

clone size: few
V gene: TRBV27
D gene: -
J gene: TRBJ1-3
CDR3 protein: CASILNSGNTIYF
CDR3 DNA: TGTGCCAGTATCCTCAACTCTGGAAACACCATATATTTT

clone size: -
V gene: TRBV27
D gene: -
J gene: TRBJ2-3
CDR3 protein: CASKTTPGASTDTQYF
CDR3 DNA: TGTGCCAGCAAAACAACGCCGGGTGCTAGCACAGATACGCAGTATTTT

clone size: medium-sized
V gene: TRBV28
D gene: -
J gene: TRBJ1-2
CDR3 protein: CASSFGPTLRDYTF
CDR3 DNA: TGTGCCAGCAGTTTCGGCCCTACCCTCAGGGACTACACCTTC

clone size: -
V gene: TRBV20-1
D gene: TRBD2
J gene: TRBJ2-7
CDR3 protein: CSATGGGRGSYEQYF
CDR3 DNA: TGTAGTGCTACGGGCGGGGGGCGCGGGTCCTACGAGCAGTACTTC

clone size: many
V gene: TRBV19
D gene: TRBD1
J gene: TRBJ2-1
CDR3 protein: CASSILQGGYNEQFF
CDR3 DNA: TGTGCCAGTAGTATTCTACAGGGGGGCTACAATGAGCAGTTCTTC

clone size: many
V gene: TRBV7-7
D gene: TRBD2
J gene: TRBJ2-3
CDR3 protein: CASSASGGTDTQYF
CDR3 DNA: TGTGCCAGCAGCGCTAGCGGGGGCACAGATACGCAGTATTTT

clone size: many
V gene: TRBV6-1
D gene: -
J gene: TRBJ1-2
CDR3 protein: CASKAGLNYGYTF
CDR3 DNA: TGTGCCAGCAAGGCGGGGCTCAACTATGGCTACACCTTC

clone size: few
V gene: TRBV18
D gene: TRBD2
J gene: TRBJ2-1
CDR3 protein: CASLPGEGLINEQFF
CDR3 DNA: TGTGCCAGCTTGCCCGGGGAGGGCCTAATAAATGAGCAGTTCTTC

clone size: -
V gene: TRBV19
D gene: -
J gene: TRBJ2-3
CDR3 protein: CASSRGLGADTQYF
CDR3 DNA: TGTGCCAGTAGCCGGGGACTTGGAGCAGATACGCAGTATTTT

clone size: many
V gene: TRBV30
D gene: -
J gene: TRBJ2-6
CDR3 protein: CAWSHGETSGANVLTF
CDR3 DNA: TGTGCCTGGAGTCACGGAGAAACCTCTGGGGCCAACGTCCTGACTTTC

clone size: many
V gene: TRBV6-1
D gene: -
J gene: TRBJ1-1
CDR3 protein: CASSELKGRNTEAFF
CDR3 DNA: TGTGCCAGCAGTGAATTAAAGGGGCGGAACACTGAAGCTTTCTTT

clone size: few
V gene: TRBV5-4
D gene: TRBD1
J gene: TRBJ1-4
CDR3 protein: CASSIGTGSNEKLFF
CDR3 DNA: TGTGCCAGCAGCATAGGGACAGGGTCCAATGAAAAACTGTTTTTT

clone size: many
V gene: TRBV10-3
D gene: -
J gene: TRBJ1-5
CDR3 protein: CAISPEGGPQHF
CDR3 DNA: TGTGCCATCAGTCCTGAAGGTGGGCCCCAGCATTTT

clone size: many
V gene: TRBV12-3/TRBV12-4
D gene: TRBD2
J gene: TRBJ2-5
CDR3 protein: CASSLSGLAGAGRRETQYF
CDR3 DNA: TGTGCCAGCAGCTTATCGGGACTAGCGGGAGCGGGGCGTCGAGAGACCCAGTACTTC

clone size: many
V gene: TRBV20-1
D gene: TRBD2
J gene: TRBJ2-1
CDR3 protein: CSARDPSGSYNEQFF
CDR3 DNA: TGCAGTGCTAGAGATCCTAGCGGGAGTTACAATGAGCAGTTCTTC

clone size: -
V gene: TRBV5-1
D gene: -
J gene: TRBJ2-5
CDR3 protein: CASSEGTPQETQYF
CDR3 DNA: TGCGCCAGCAGCGAAGGGACACCCCAAGAGACCCAGTACTTC

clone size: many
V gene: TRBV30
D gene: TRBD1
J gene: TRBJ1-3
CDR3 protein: CAWSDRQGGGNTIYF
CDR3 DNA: TGTGCCTGGAGTGACCGACAGGGAGGTGGAAACACCATATATTTT

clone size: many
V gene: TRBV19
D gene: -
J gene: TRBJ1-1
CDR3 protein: CASSIPGKGFGEAFF
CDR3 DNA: TGTGCCAGTAGTATTCCGGGAAAGGGCTTTGGTGAAGCTTTCTTT

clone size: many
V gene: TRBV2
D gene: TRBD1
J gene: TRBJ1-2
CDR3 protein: CASSGNRGQADGYTF
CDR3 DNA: TGTGCCAGCAGTGGAAACAGGGGGCAGGCGGACGGCTACACCTTC

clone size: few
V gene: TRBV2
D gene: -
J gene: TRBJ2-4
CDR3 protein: CASSFHGDKNIQYF
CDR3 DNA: TGTGCCAGCAGCTTCCATGGTGACAAAAACATTCAGTACTTC

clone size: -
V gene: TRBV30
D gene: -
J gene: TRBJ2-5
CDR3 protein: CAWSEGRETQYF
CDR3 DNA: TGTGCCTGGAGTGAGGGCCGGGAGACCCAGTACTTC

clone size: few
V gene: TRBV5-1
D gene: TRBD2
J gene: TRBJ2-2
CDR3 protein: CASSLVSSGGHTGELFF
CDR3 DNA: TGCGCCAGCAGCTTGGTGTCTAGCGGGGGCCACACCGGGGAGCTGTTTTTT

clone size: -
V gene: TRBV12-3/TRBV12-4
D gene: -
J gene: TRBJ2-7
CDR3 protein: CASSPVQSWGIEQYF
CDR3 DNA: TGTGCCAGCAGTCCTGTACAGTCCTGGGGGATCGAGCAGTACTTC

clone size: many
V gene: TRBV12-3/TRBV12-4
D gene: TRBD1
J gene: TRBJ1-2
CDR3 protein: CASRDRGPDKGYTF
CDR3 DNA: TGTGCCAGCAGGGACAGGGGCCCGGACAAGGGCTACACCTTC

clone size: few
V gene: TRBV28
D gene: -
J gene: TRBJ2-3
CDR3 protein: CASSSFRANTQYF
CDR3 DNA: TGTGCCAGCAGTTCGTTCAGGGCGAATACGCAGTATTTT

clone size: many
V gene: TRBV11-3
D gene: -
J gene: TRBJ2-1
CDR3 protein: CASSSRSSYNEQFF
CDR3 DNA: TGTGCCAGCAGCTCGCGGAGCTCCTACAATGAGCAGTTCTTC

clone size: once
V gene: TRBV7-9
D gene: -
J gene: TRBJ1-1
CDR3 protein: CASSAQGGTEAFF
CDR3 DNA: TGTGCCAGCAGCGCTCAAGGAGGAACTGAAGCTTTCTTT

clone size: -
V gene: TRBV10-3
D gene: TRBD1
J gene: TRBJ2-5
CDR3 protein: CAISGTGTGSGETQYF
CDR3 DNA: TGTGCCATCAGTGGCACCGGGACAGGGAGTGGCGAGACCCAGTACTTC

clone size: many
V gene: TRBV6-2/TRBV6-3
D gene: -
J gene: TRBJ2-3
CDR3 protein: CASTLTRAYGTQYF
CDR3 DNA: TGTGCCAGCACCCTCACACGGGCGTACGGTACGCAGTATTTT

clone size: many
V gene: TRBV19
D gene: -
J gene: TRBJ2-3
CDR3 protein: CATSGAGPYTDTQYF
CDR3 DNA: TGTGCCACGAGTGGGGCGGGCCCTTACACAGATACGCAGTATTTT

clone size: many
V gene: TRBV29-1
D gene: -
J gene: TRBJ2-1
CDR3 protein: CSVDWGANEQFF
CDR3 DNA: TGCAGCGTTGACTGGGGGGCAAATGAGCAGTTCTTC